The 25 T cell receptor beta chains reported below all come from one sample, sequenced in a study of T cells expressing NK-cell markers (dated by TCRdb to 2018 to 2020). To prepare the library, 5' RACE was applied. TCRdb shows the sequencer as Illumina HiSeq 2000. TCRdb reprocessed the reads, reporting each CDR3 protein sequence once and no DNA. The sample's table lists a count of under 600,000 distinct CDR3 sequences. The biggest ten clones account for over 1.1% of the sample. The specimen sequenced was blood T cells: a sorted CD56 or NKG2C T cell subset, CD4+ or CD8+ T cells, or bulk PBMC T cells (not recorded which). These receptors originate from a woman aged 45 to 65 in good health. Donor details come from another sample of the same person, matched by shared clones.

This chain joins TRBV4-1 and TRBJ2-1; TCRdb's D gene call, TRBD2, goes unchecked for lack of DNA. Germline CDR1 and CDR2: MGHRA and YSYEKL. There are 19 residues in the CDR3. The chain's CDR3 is CASQSGDRAGLAARNEQFF.

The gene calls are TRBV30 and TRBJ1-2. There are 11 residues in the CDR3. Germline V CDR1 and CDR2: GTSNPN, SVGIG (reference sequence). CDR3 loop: CAWSVLWGYTF. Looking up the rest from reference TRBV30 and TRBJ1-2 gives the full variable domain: SQTIHQWPATLVQPVGSPLSLECTVEGTSNPNLYWYRQAAGRGLQLLFYSVGIGQISSEVPQNLSASRPQDRQFILSSKKLLLSDSGFYLCAWSVLWGYTFGSGTRLTVV.

This CDR3 is CASSRRRTGYNEQFF. This chain joins TRBV3-1 and TRBJ2-1; TCRdb outputs TRBD1, but without DNA this stays unchecked. This CDR3 is 15 amino acids long. The germline CDR1 and CDR2 sequences are LGHDT and YNNKEL (reference sequence).

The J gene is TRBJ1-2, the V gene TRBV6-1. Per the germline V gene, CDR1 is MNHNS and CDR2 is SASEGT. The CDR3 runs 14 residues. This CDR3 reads CASSEASRTVGYTF.

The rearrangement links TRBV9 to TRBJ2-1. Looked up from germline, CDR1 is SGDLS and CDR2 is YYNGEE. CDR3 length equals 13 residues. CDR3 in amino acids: CASSVNPYNEQFF.

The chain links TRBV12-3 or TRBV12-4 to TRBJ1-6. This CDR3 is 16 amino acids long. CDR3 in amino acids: CASSPSGRSYNSPLHF.

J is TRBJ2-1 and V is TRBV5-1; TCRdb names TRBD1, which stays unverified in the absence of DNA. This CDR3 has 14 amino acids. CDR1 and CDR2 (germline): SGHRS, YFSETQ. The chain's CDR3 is CASSQGQGSNEQFF.

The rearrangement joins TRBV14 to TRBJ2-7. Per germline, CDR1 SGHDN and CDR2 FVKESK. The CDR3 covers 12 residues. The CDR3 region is CASSQQPYEQYF.

The CDR3 spells CASSSGQINYGYTF. V usage is TRBV9 and J usage is TRBJ1-2; TCRdb returns TRBD1, unconfirmable since there is no DNA. The V gene's germline CDR1 is SGDLS and CDR2 YYNGEE. CDR3 size: 14 residues.

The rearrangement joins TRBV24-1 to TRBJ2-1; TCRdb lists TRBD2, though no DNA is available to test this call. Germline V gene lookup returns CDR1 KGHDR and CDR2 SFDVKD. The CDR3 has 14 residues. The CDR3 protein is CATMETGRYNEQFF.

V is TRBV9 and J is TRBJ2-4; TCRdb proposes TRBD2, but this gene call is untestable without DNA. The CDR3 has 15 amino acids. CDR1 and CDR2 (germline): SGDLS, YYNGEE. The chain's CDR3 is CASSVSGEPKNIQYF. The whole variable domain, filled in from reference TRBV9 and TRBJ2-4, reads DSGVTQTPKHLITATGQRVTLRCSPRSGDLSVYWYQQSLDQGLQFLIQYYNGEERAKGNILERFSAQQFPDLHSELNLSSLELGDSALYFCASSVSGEPKNIQYFGAGTRLSVL.

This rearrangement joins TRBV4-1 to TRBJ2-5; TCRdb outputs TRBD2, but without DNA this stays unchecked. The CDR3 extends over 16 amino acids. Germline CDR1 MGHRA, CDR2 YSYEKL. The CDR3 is CASRRSGGSFGETQYF.

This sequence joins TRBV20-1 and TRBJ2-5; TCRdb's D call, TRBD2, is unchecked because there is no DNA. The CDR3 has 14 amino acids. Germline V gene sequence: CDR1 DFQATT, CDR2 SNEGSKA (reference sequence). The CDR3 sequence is CSAYGTTIQETQYF.

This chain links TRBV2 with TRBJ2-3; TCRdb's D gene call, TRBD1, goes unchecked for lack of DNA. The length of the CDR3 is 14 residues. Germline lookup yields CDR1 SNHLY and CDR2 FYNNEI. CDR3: CASKRTPSTDTQYF. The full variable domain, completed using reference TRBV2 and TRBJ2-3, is EPEVTQTPSHQVTQMGQEVILRCVPISNHLYFYWYRQILGQKVEFLVSFYNNEISEKSEIFDDQFSVERPDGSNFTLKIRSTKLEDSAMYFCASKRTPSTDTQYFGPGTRLTVL.

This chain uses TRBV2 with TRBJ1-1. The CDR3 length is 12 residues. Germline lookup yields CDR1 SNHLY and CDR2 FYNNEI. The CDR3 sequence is CASSMVTGGAFF.

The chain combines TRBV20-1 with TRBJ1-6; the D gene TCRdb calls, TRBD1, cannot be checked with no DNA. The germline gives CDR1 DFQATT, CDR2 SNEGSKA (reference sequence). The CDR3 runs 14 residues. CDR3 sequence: CSAKNRDPGSPLHF.

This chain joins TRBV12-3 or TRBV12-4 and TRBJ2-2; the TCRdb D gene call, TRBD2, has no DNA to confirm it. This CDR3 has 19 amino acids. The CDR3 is CASSPPLAGIGLDTGELFF.

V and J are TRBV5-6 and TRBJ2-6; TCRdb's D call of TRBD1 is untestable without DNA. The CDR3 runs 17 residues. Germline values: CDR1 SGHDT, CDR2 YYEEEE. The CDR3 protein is CASSFGLGGTGANVLTF.

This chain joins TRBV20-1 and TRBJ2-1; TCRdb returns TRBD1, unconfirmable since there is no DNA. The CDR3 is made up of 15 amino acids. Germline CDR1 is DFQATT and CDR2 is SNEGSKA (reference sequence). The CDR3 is CSAQRAPSSYNEQFF.

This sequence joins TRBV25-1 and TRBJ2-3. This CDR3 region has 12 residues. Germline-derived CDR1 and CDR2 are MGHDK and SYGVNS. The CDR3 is CASSGGADTQYF.

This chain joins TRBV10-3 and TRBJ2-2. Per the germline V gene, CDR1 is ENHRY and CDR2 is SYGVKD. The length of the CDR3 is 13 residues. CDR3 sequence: CAISEVLHGELFF.

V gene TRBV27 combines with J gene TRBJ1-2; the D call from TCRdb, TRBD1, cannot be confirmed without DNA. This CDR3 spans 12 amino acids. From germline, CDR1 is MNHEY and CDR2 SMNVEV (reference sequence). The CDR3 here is CASRGGSVGYTF.

CDR3 sequence: CASSFAGKETQYF. The rearrangement uses TRBV12-3 or TRBV12-4 and TRBJ2-5. The length of the CDR3 is 13 residues.

The CDR3 protein is CSARDGTGRAQPQHF. V and J are TRBV20-1 and TRBJ1-5; TCRdb indicates TRBD1, and absent DNA this call remains unverified. CDR1 DFQATT and CDR2 SNEGSKA come from the germline V gene (reference sequence). The CDR3 is 15 amino acids.

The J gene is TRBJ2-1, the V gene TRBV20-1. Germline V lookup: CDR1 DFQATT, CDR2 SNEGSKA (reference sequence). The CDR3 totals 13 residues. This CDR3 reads CSARDGVENEQFF.